A single sample gave rise to the 24 T cell receptor beta chains below, sequenced in a study of blood T cell repertoires in COVID-19. Sequencing was performed with immunoSEQ multiplex PCR; in TCRdb, only in-frame clones are kept and a portion is missing. The sample yields around 68,000 clones, roughly 86% seen once. The sample taken for sequencing was peripheral blood. These receptors were collected from a woman aged 45-65 years with acute or convalescent COVID-19.

This clone appeared a single time. The chain employs TRBV6-5 and TRBJ1-5, with unresolved D. Looked up from germline, CDR1 is MNHEY and CDR2 is SVGAGI. Between the trimmed V and J ends, which lost 2 bases and 4 bases, there was a span of 6 bases. CDR3 length: 13 amino acids. The CDR3 DNA follows: TGTGCCAGCAGTTACGAGGGAAATCAGCCCCAGCATTTT. Protein: CASSYEGNQPQHF.

The rearrangement uses TRBV18 and TRBJ2-1; TRBD2 aligns across 8 bases. After removal of 3 bases from V and 7 bases from J, the junction contained 2 bases not matched to a gene. Germline CDR1 is KGHSH and CDR2 is LQKENI. This CDR3 contains 13 residues. CDR3 DNA: TGTGCCAGCTCACCTGGGACTAGGAATGAGCAGTTCTTC. Protein sequence: CASSPGTRNEQFF.

Written as DNA, the CDR3 is TGTGCCAGCAGTTACGAAGGGGGCCCCCGGAGCTACACCTTC. The encoded protein is CASSYEGGPRSYTF. The rearrangement links TRBV6-5 to TRBJ1-2, with 7 bases aligning to TRBD1. The germline V gene has CDR1 MNHEY and CDR2 SVGAGI. The J segment lost 9 bases and the V segment lost 2 bases, leaving 9 bases of the junction unmatched. There are 14 residues in the CDR3.

The genes are TRBV7-8 and TRBJ2-5; TRBD2 matches at 10 bases. In germline, CDR1 is SGHVS, CDR2 FQNEAQ. The CDR3 covers 21 residues. Trimming cost V 4 bases and J 0 bases; bases outside gene matches: 20. This CDR3 is CASSSALAAGGLRGYQETQYF. CDR3 bases: TGTGCCAGCAGCTCAGCCCTAGCAGCGGGAGGGCTGAGAGGGTACCAAGAGACCCAGTACTTC.

The rearrangement links TRBV2 to TRBJ2-3, with D possibly being TRBD1 (6 bases). Germline CDR1 SNHLY, CDR2 FYNNEI. This CDR3 has 15 amino acids. V was cut by 8 bases and J by 3 bases, with 18 bases left in between. The CDR3, as DNA: TGTGCCAGCGGCTCCCTACCGAGGGGGACAGATACGCAGTATTTT. It codes for CASGSLPRGTDTQYF.

The chain is built from TRBV12-3 or TRBV12-4 and TRBJ1-2; D ambiguous. This CDR3 is built from 13 residues. Trimming removed 5 bases from V and 4 bases from J, with 11 bases in between. CDR3 sequence (DNA): TGTGCCAGCAGTCACCGGGATCTCTATGGCTACACCTTC. Encoded protein: CASSHRDLYGYTF.

This sequence joins TRBV28 and TRBJ1-5, with 7 positions matching TRBD1. Germline V gene sequence: CDR1 MDHEN, CDR2 SYDVKM. The ends lost 7 bases at V and 3 bases at J; junction bases unmatched: 9. The CDR3 length is 15 residues. In DNA form, the CDR3 reads TGTGCCAGCAAATACCAGGGACAGCCCAATCAGCCCCAGCATTTT. It encodes CASKYQGQPNQPQHF.

This clone was observed a few times. The chain carries TRBV25-1 and TRBJ2-7; 8 bases are shared with TRBD1. The CDR3 is made up of 15 amino acids. The junction had 6 bases not matched to a gene; V was cut back by 4 bases and J by 1 base. Germline loops: CDR1 MGHDK, CDR2 SYGVNS. CDR3 nucleotide sequence: TGTGCCAGCAGTGGTCATAGACAGGGGTCCTACGAGCAGTACTTC. Protein product: CASSGHRQGSYEQYF.

The gene calls are TRBV11-2 and TRBJ1-6, with a possible D match to TRBD1 (5 bases). Germline V CDR1 and CDR2: SGHAT, FQNNGV. Trimming left V 5 bases short and J 7 bases short, with 12 bases between. The CDR3 loop spans 14 amino acids. CDR3 in amino acids: CASSRTSRNSPLHF. The CDR3 DNA sequence: TGTGCCAGCAGCCGGACATCTCGCAATTCACCCCTCCACTTT.

The chain combines TRBV6-5 with TRBJ2-1; 7 bases are a match to TRBD1. The ends lost 2 bases at V and 7 bases at J; junction bases unmatched: 2. CDR3 length: 13 residues. Germline lookup yields CDR1 MNHEY and CDR2 SVGAGI. CDR3 nucleotide sequence: TGTGCCAGCAGTTACCCACAGGGGAATGAGCAGTTCTTC. It specifies CASSYPQGNEQFF.

The chain uses TRBV7-8 and TRBJ1-5; TRBD1 aligns across 7 bases. The CDR3 runs 16 residues. Germline V lookup: CDR1 SGHVS, CDR2 FQNEAQ. The trim removed 4 bases at V and 0 bases at J, leaving 6 bases unmatched. The CDR3 sequence is CASSSTGVGSNQPQHF. CDR3 bases: TGTGCCAGCAGCTCAACAGGGGTCGGTAGCAATCAGCCCCAGCATTTT.

V gene TRBV9 combines with J gene TRBJ2-3, with 8 bases matching TRBD2. CDR3 length equals 15 residues. Germline V gives CDR1 SGDLS, CDR2 YYNGEE. V gave up 4 bases and J gave up 5 bases; unmatched junction bases: 9. DNA for the CDR3: TGTGCCAGCAGCCTGGGACTAGGAGGAGGAGATACGCAGTATTTT. Protein: CASSLGLGGGDTQYF.

The V and J genes are TRBV28 and TRBJ1-1; tentatively, D is TRBD1 (6 bases). V shed 4 bases and J shed 6 bases, with 18 bases lying between them. Looked up from germline, CDR1 is MDHEN and CDR2 is SYDVKM. This CDR3 has 15 amino acids. The DNA for the CDR3 is TGTGCCAGCAGTTCCTACAGGGTCCATTTTTCTGAAGCTTTCTTT. It specifies CASSSYRVHFSEAFF.

V usage is TRBV7-9 and J usage is TRBJ1-6; no reliable D call. Germline CDR1 and CDR2: SEHNR and FQNEAQ (reference sequence). Trimming shortened V by 5 bases and J by 7 bases, and 15 bases separated the two germline ends. The CDR3 sequence is 15 residues long. CDR3 in amino acids: CASSGSGRSNSPLHF. The CDR3 coding sequence is TGTGCCAGCAGCGGTAGCGGACGGTCAAATTCACCCCTCCACTTT.

The chain uses TRBV29-1 and TRBJ1-1; 7 bases line up with TRBD1. Per germline, CDR1 SQVTM and CDR2 ANQGSEA. The CDR3 sequence is 12 residues long. V was clipped by 8 bases and J by 2 bases; unmatched bases: 5. This chain's CDR3 is CSIGQVNTEAFF. The CDR3 DNA reads as TGCAGCATTGGACAGGTAAACACTGAAGCTTTCTTT.

Here the CDR3 reads CASSFGGRETDTQYF. In DNA form, the CDR3 reads TGCGCCAGCAGCTTCGGTGGCCGGGAGACAGATACGCAGTATTTT. The V gene is TRBV5-1, the J gene TRBJ2-3; maybe TRBD2 (6 bases). Between the trimmed V and J ends, which lost 2 bases and 3 bases, there was a span of 13 bases. CDR3 length: 15 amino acids. Germline assignment: CDR1 SGHRS and CDR2 YFSETQ.

V gene TRBV19 combines with J gene TRBJ1-6; D is unresolved. The CDR3 spans 13 residues. The germline gives CDR1 LNHDA, CDR2 SQIVND (reference sequence). Deletions cut 3 bases from V and 7 bases from J, with 7 bases between. The CDR3 DNA follows: TGTGCCAGTAGTATCGGGTTGAATTCACCCCTCCACTTT. It is translated as CASSIGLNSPLHF.

This chain uses TRBV7-9 with TRBJ2-7; D uncertain. CDR3 length: 11 residues. The V gene's germline CDR1 is SEHNR and CDR2 FQNEAQ (reference sequence). V was trimmed by 5 bases and J by 3 bases, leaving 5 bases between them. As DNA, the CDR3 is TGTGCCAGCAGCACAGTCTACGAGCAGTACTTC. Translation gives CASSTVYEQYF. Together with reference TRBV7-9 and TRBJ2-7, the CDR3 gives the full variable domain: DTGVSQNPRHKITKRGQNVTFRCDPISEHNRLYWYRQTLGQGPEFLTYFQNEAQLEKSRLLSDRFSAERPKGSFSTLEIQRTEQGDSAMYLCASSTVYEQYFGPGTRLTVT.

The chain employs TRBV5-1 and TRBJ2-5, with 8 bases fitting TRBD2. This CDR3 is built from 16 residues. V shed 4 bases, J shed 1 base, and the junction held 9 bases outside the gene matches. Germline CDR1 and CDR2: SGHRS and YFSETQ. CDR3 DNA sequence: TGCGCCAGCAGCCCCGGAATAGCGGGGCCCCAAGAGACCCAGTACTTC. It codes for CASSPGIAGPQETQYF.

V usage is TRBV12-3 or TRBV12-4 and J usage is TRBJ2-1; 7 bases map to TRBD1. This CDR3 region has 13 residues. Trimming cost V 7 bases and J 4 bases; bases outside gene matches: 4. CDR3 sequence (DNA): TGTGCCAGCAACGAGGGGGCTTACAATGAGCAGTTCTTC. Its translation: CASNEGAYNEQFF.

The chain employs TRBV18 and TRBJ2-1; 10 positions match TRBD2. There are 17 residues in the CDR3. Germline CDR1 reads KGHSH; CDR2 reads LQKENI. With V trimmed by 3 bases and J by 4 bases, 9 bases remained unmatched. CDR3 DNA sequence: TGTGCCAGCTCACCGACGATAGCGGGAGGTGGGTACAATGAGCAGTTCTTC. It encodes CASSPTIAGGGYNEQFF.

CDR3 loop: CASSPRSGVSYNEQFF. CDR3 coding DNA: TGTGCCAGCAGCCCACGCAGCGGGGTTTCCTACAATGAGCAGTTCTTC. V gene TRBV11-3 combines with J gene TRBJ2-1; 7 bases line up with TRBD2. V shed 5 bases and J 1 base; nucleotides not matched to a gene: 8. The CDR3 runs to 16 residues. The V gene's germline CDR1 is SGHNT and CDR2 YENEEA. Together with reference TRBV11-3 and TRBJ2-1, the CDR3 gives the full variable domain: EAGVVQSPRYKIIEKKQPVAFWCNPISGHNTLYWYLQNLGQGPELLIRYENEEAVDDSQLPKDRFSAERLKGVDSTLKIQPAELGDSAVYLCASSPRSGVSYNEQFFGPGTRLTVL.

Points on this clone: The sample contains more than one DNA sequence encoding this CDR3. This rearrangement joins TRBV7-9 to TRBJ1-6; TRBD1 matches at 8 bases. V dropped 1 base and J dropped 4; count of bases not matched to a gene: 3. Germline V CDR1 and CDR2: SEHNR, FQNEAQ (reference sequence). The CDR3 extends over 16 amino acids. In DNA, the CDR3 is TGTGCCAGCAGCTTAGGACAGGGGTTTTATAATTCACCCCTCCACTTT. Its translation is CASSLGQGFYNSPLHF. Drawing the rest from reference TRBV7-9 and TRBJ1-6, the complete variable domain is DTGVSQNPRHKITKRGQNVTFRCDPISEHNRLYWYRQTLGQGPEFLTYFQNEAQLEKSRLLSDRFSAERPKGSFSTLEIQRTEQGDSAMYLCASSLGQGFYNSPLHFGNGTRLTVT.

This clone was found once. The chain is built from TRBV7-8 and TRBJ1-1, with D possibly TRBD1 on 6 matching bases. V lost 0 bases and J lost 5, with 16 bases in between. The V gene's germline CDR1 is SGHVS and CDR2 FQNEAQ. CDR3 length: 16 residues. This chain's CDR3 is CASSLAKAGVRTEAFF. CDR3 nucleotides: TGTGCCAGCAGCTTAGCGAAGGCAGGGGTGAGAACTGAAGCTTTCTTT.